This T cell receptor beta chain was sequenced for a study of T cells after yellow fever vaccination. This clonotype was seen many times. Template-switching 5'RACE yielded the TCR cDNA; a universal primer site and UMIs were added in the process. In TCRdb, the 5' RACE reads were re-called with MiXCR into one record per CDR3 protein. The sample yields over 35,000 distinct CDR3 sequences, around 6.8% seen once. The TCR was taken from a man aged 25 to 40 who received the YFV17D yellow fever vaccine. The input for sequencing was PBMCs, either bulk or a sorted T-cell subset (CD4+, CD8+, memory, or dextramer-sorted; not recorded which), taken 45 days after the yellow fever booster vaccination.

CDR3 sequence (DNA): TGTGCCAGCAGTTACAACTACGAGCAGTACTTC. Its protein product is CASSYNYEQYF. The chain employs TRBV6-2 or TRBV6-3 and TRBJ2-7; D not resolved. This CDR3 contains 11 residues. V gave up 2 bases and J gave up 3 bases, with 2 bases separating them. Germline V gene sequence: CDR1 MNHEY, CDR2 SVGEGT.